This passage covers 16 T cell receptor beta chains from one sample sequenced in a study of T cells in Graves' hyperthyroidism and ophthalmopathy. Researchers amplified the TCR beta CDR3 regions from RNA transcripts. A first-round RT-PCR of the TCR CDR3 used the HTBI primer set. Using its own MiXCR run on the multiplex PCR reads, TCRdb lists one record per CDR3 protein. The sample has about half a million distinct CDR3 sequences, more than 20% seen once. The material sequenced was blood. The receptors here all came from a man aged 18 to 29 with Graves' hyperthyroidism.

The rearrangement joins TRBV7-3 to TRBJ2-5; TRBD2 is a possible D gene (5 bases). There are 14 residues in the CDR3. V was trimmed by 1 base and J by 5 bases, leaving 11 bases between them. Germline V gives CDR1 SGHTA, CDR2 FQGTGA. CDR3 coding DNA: TGTGCCAGCAGCTTAAACATACTAGGGGAGACCCAGTACTTC. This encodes CASSLNILGETQYF.

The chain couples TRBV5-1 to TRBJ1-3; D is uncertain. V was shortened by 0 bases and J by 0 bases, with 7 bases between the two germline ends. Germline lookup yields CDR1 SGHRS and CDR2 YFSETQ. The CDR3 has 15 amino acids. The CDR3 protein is CASSLEQHSGNTIYF. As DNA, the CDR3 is TGCGCCAGCAGCTTGGAACAGCACTCTGGAAACACCATATATTTT. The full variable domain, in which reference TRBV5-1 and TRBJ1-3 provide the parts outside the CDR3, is KAGVTQTPRYLIKTRGQQVTLSCSPISGHRSVSWYQQTPGQGLQFLFEYFSETQRNKGNFPGRFSGRQFSNSRSEMNVSTLELGDSALYLCASSLEQHSGNTIYFGEGSWLTVV.

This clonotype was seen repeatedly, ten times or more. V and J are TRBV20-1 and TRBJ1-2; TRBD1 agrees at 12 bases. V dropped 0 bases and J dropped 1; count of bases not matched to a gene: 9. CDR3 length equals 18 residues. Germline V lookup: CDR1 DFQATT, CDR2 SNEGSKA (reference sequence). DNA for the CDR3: TGCAGTGCTAGAGATCGTGGGGGGACAGGGGGCCTTAACTATGGCTACACCTTC. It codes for CSARDRGGTGGLNYGYTF.

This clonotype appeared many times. DNA of the CDR3: TGTGCCAGCAGACCTAGCGGTGAAGAGACCCAGTACTTC. It specifies CASRPSGEETQYF. The J gene is TRBJ2-5, the V gene TRBV6-5, with 7 bases matching TRBD2. Trimming at V came to 6 bases and at J to 3 bases, leaving 4 bases not matched to a gene. CDR3 size: 13 residues. The germline V gene encodes CDR1 MNHEY and CDR2 SVGAGI.

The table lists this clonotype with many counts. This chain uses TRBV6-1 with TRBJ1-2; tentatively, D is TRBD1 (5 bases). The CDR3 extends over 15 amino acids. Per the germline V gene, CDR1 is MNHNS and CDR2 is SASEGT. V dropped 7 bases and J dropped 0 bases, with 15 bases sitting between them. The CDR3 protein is CASIGHPSSNYGYTF. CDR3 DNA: TGTGCCAGCATTGGACATCCTTCCTCTAACTATGGCTACACCTTC.

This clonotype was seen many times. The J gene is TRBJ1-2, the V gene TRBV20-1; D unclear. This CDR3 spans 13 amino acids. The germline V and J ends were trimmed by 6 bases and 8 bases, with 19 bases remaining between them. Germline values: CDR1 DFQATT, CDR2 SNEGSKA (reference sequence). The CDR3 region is CSARRRGWEGYTF. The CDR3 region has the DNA TGCAGTGCCCGTCGACGGGGATGGGAAGGCTACACCTTC.

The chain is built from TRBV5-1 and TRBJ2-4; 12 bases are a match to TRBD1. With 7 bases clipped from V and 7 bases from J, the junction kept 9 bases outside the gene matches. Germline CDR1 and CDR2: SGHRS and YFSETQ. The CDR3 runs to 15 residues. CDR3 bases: TGCGCCAGCCACTCGGGACAGGGGGCTACGAACATTCAGTACTTC. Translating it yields CASHSGQGATNIQYF.

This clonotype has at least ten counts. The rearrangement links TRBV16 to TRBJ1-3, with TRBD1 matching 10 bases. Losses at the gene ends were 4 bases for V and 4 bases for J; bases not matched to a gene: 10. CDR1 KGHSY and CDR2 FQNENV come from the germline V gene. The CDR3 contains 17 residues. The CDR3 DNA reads TGTGCCAGCAGCCCAATTGACAGGGGGCGAAAAGGAAACACCATATATTTT. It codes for CASSPIDRGRKGNTIYF.

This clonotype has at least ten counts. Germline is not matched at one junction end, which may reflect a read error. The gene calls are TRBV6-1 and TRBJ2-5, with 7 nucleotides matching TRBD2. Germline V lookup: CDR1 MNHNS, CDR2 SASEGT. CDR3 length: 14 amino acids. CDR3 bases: TGTGCCAGCAGGGTGGCGGGGGTGGCCCCTGGATTGCACTTC. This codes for CASRVAGVAPGLHF.

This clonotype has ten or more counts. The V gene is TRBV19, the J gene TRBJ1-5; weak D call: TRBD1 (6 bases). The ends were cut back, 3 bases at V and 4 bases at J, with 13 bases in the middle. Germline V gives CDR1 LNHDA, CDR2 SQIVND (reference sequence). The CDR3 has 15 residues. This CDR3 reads CASSMSITGNQPQHF. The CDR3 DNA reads TGTGCCAGTAGTATGAGTATCACAGGGAATCAGCCCCAGCATTTT.

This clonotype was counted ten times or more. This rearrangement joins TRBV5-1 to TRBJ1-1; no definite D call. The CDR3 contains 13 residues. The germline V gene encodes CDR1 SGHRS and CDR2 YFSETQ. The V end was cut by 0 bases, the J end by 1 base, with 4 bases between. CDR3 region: CASSLEWNTEAFF. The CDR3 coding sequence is TGCGCCAGCAGCTTGGAGTGGAACACTGAAGCTTTCTTT.

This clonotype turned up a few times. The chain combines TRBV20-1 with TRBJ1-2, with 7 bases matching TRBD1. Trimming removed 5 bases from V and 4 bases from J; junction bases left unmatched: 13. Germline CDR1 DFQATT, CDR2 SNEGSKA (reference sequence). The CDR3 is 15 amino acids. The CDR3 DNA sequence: TGCAGTGCTCGTAACCCTACAGGGGCCATCTATGGCTACACCTTC. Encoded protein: CSARNPTGAIYGYTF.

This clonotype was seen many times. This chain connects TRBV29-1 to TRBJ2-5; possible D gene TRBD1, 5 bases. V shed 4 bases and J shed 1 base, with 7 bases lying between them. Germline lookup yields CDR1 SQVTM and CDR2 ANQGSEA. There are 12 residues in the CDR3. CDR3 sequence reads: CSVGQLQETQYF. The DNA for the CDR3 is TGCAGCGTTGGACAGCTCCAAGAGACCCAGTACTTC.

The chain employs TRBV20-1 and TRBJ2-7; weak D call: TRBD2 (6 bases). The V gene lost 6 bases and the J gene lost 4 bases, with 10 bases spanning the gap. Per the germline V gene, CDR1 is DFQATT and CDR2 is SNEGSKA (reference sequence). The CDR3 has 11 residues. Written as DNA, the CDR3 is TGCAGTGCACCCGGGGGTTACGAGCAGTACTTC. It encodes CSAPGGYEQYF.

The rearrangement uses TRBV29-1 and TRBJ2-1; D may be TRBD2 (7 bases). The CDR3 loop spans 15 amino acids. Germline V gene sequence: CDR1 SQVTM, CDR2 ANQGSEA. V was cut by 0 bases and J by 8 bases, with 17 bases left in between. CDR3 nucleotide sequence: TGCAGCGTTGAAGATGGGGGGAGGGGGATATATGAGCAGTTCTTC. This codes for CSVEDGGRGIYEQFF.

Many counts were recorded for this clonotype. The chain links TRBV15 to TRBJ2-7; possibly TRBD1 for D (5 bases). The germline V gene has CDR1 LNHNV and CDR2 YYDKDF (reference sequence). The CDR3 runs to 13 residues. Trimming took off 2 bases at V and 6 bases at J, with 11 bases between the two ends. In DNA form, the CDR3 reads TGTGCCACCAGCAGACAGGGTCAAACCGAGCAGTACTTC. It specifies CATSRQGQTEQYF.